The T cell receptor beta chain under discussion was sequenced for a study of cytomegalovirus exposure and HLA in healthy donors. The PCR contained 60 Vbeta and 13 Jbeta primers. Authors' processing steps: A later analysis counted some 87 million unique TCR beta chains, around 10 million shared. Libraries were prepared by immunoSEQ multiplex PCR; TCRdb keeps only in-frame clonotypes and omits some of them. Clone size and the V and J calls come from that table; the DNA yielded D and trimming. The repertoire includes roughly 130,000 clones, 80% of them detected once, and less than 6.5% sits in the top ten. The CDR3 consists of 17 residues. CDR1 and CDR2 from the germline V gene are SGDLS and YYNGEE. Trimming removed 1 base from V and 8 bases from J; junction bases left unmatched: 14. Details on this clone: What it binds is not known.

Those who donated were healthy bone marrow donors. Study results and caveats: Across donors, most TCRs were seen rarely, yet some public ones were widespread. A missense DCLRE1C variant was associated with V- and J-gene trimming of TCR beta chains in a later analysis, and an independent cohort replicated the association.

V is TRBV9 and J is TRBJ2-1, with 8 bases aligning to TRBD2. Sample: PBMCs. This clonotype was sampled from a man aged 25-45 years in good health and CMV-seronegative. CDR3 sequence: CASSVSIPGTRRDEQFF. CDR3 DNA sequence: TGTGCCAGCAGCGTAAGTATCCCCGGGACTAGACGGGATGAGCAGTTCTTC.